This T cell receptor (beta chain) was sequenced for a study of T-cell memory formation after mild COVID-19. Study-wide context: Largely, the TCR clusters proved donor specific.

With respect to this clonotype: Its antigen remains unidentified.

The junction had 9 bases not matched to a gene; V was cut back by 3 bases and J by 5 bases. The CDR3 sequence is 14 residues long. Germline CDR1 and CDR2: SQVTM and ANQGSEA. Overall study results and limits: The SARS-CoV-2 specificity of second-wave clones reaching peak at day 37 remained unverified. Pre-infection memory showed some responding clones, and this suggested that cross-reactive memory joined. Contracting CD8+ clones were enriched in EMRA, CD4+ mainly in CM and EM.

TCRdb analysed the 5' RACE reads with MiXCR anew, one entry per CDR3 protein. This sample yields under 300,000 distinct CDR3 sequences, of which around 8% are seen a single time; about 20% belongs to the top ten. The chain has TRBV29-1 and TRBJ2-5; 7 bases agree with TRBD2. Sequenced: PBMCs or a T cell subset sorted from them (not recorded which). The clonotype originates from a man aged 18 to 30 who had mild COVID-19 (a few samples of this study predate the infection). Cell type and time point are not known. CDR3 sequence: CSVEVAGVEETQYF. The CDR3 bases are TGCAGCGTTGAGGTGGCGGGGGTTGAGGAGACCCAGTACTTC.